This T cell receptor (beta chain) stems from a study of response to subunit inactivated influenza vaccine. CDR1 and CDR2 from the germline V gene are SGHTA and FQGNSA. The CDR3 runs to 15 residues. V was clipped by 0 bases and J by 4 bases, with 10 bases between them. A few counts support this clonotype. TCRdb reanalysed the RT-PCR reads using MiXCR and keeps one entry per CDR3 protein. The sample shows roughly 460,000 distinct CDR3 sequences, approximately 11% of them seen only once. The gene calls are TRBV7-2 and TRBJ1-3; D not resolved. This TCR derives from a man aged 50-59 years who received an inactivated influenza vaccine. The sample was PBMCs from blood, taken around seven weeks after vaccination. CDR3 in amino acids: CASSLAGRAGNTIYF. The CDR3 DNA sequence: TGTGCCAGCAGCTTAGCCGGGAGGGCCGGAAACACCATATATTTT.